This T cell receptor (beta chain) appears in the sequencing data of a study of blood T cell repertoires in COVID-19. Study as a whole: Samples came from the United States, Italy and Spain, spanning acute and convalescent COVID-19. Sources were T cells, B-cell-depleted T cells, or PBMCs; the material itself was cDNA or gDNA.

This CDR3 has 14 residues. Germline CDR1 LNHDA, CDR2 SQIVND (reference sequence). V lost 6 bases and J 5 bases, leaving 13 bases between the germline ends. Original data processing: By means of reference gene primer amplification, nucleated cell counts were estimated. Profiling relied on immunoSEQ multiplex PCR, and the TCRdb table lists in-frame clones only, not all of them. That table is the source of V, J and clone size, and D and trimming were worked out from the DNA. The table has 150,000 to 200,000 clones, 65% to 85% seen once. The source of this sequence is a man aged 40-55 years who had recovered from COVID-19. Sequences were obtained from PBMCs or T cells enriched from blood (not recorded which). This chain joins TRBV19 and TRBJ2-2; TRBD1 might be the D (7 bases). CDR3 in amino acids: CASRPQGGTGELFF. CDR3 DNA: TGTGCCAGTAGACCCCAGGGGGGAACCGGGGAGCTGTTTTTT.